This T cell receptor (beta chain) was recorded in a study of T cell changes during pregnancy in multiple sclerosis. Generated by immunoSEQ multiplex PCR, the TCRdb table keeps only in-frame clones and is missing some. The sample records 41,000 or so clones, 90% being singletons. With V trimmed by 7 bases and J by 5 bases, 19 bases remained unmatched. Germline CDR1 MDHEN, CDR2 SYDVKM. The CDR3 is 18 amino acids. The sequenced sample was CD8+ T cells from peripheral blood mononuclear cells, obtained in the third trimester of pregnancy. V is TRBV28 and J is TRBJ2-2, with 7 bases identical to TRBD2. This TCR was recovered from a female donor with multiple sclerosis, enrolled in a pregnancy study. The CDR3 region has the DNA TGTGCCAGCAATAGGGGATACACAAACGTCGGGGGGACCGGGGAGCTGTTTTTT. This gives the protein CASNRGYTNVGGTGELFF.